This T cell receptor (beta chain) originates from a study of shared T cell receptors in the human thymus. Assay: immunoSEQ multiplex PCR; the TCRdb copy retains only in-frame clones and omits some. The sample carries hundreds of thousands of clones, roughly 88% recorded once. V trimming: 1 base; J trimming: 7 bases; junction bases outside the gene matches: 12. CDR3 size: 17 residues. Germline CDR1 is SGHVS and CDR2 is FQNEAQ. This sample was also put to use in a study of human thymus T cells. That paper states: Surgeons resected thymus tissue during corrective heart surgery.

The clonotype was recovered from a boy younger than two with a congenital heart defect. Sequencing was done on a sample of thymocytes. The rearrangement uses TRBV7-8 and TRBJ2-1; 8 positions match TRBD2. CDR3 amino acids: CASSLVIWGTSPNEQFF. CDR3 coding DNA: TGTGCCAGCAGCTTAGTAATCTGGGGGACTAGTCCTAATGAGCAGTTCTTC. Full variable domain (missing parts from reference TRBV7-8 and TRBJ2-1): GAGVSQSPRYKVAKRGQDVALRCDPISGHVSLFWYQQALGQGPEFLTYFQNEAQLDKSGLPSDRFFAERPEGSVSTLKIQRTQQEDSAVYLCASSLVIWGTSPNEQFFGPGTRLTVL.